This entry concerns a single T cell receptor (beta chain). Its binding antigen is unknown. For every CD8+ T cell subset, approximately 300,000 cells were flow-sorted straight into RLT lysis buffer, and each subset was sorted in triplicate. To exclude memory contaminants, naive CD8+ T cells were stringently defined as CD45RO-CCR7+CD27+CD95-. Using standard density gradient centrifugation, peripheral blood mononuclear cells were isolated from buffy coats. A FACSAria III was used to flow-sort naive CD8+ T cells into CXCR3-negative and CXCR3-positive populations. An RNeasy Mini Kit was used to extract total RNA from the sorted cells. The cysteine opens and the phenylalanine closes a CDR3 of 19 amino acids. DNA for this receptor is not on file. For sequencing, a NextSeq 550 was employed. The Human TCR Profiling Kit (MiLaboratory) was used to make UMI-labeled 5' RACE TRB cDNA libraries. cDNA synthesis used the entire amount of extracted RNA, and PCR amplification then used the entire amount of cDNA produced. The libraries were made side by side, with each library going through the same number of PCR cycles. The paper's processing steps were these. With a minimum of two reads required per UMI, MIGEC and MiXCR pulled out about 49,000 +/- 11,000 unique UMI-labeled TRB cDNA molecules from each library. On average, approximately 40,000 +/- 10,000 functional in-frame TRB CDR3 nucleotide clonotypes lacking stop codons were found per library. After downsampling to 5000 UMI-labeled TRB molecules per sample, diversity metrics such as normalized Shannon-Wiener and Chao1 were calculated in VDJtools. For the central five CDR3 residues, VDJtools calculated physicochemical properties weighted by clonotype size, namely interaction energy, strength, volume and Kidera factor 4. Following reprocessing of the reads by TCRdb, the data hold one row per CDR3 protein sequence and no DNA is available. The V and J calls, along with clone size, are taken from TCRdb and not from the paper's own processing. This sample's table has entries for some 100,000 distinct CDR3 sequences. The ten top clones hold approximately 0.4% of the sample.

The sample originates from a study of CXCR3-negative and CXCR3-positive naive CD8 T cells (dated by TCRdb to about 2019). For context, the study as a whole: In total, approximately 140 million TRB reads were obtained, which works out to roughly 1.5 +/- 0.3 million reads per library. Data from 11 donors, pooled across two independent experiments, went into the diversity and physicochemical repertoire analyses. TRBV-TRBJ cluster analysis included naive subsets from 5 donors and memory cells from 3 donors.

General study outcomes and caveats: Repertoire diversity was comparably high in both naive subsets but much lower in memory CD8+ T cells. TRB CDR3s from CXCR3-positive naive cells showed higher hydrophobicity (lower Kidera factor 4), lower energy, and higher strength and volume indices than CXCR3-negative naive cells. Similar TRBV-TRBJ usage was shown by naive CXCR3-negative and CXCR3-positive cells from the same donor, whereas distinct patterns were shown by memory cells. Because CXCR3 expression was partially decreased after cryopreservation, freshly isolated PBMCs were used for most assays. Because surface CD5, which is linked to self-reactivity in mice, was comparable between the naive subsets, TCR interaction strength was also inferred from TRB CDR3 physicochemical properties.

This receptor was obtained from a human donor in good health. Some clones in this sample may be carry-over from other donors' samples. Sequenced input: naive CXCR3+ CD8+ T cells from blood. In light of the paper, this sample's cell subset or site label describes: CD45RO-CCR7+CD27+CD95- naive CD8+ T cells expressing CXCR3 (TNR3+). The rearrangement combines TRBV12-3 or TRBV12-4 with TRBJ1-1; TCRdb lists TRBD1, though no DNA is available to test this call. The CDR3 region has the sequence CASSLIWKLRGKVDAEAFF.